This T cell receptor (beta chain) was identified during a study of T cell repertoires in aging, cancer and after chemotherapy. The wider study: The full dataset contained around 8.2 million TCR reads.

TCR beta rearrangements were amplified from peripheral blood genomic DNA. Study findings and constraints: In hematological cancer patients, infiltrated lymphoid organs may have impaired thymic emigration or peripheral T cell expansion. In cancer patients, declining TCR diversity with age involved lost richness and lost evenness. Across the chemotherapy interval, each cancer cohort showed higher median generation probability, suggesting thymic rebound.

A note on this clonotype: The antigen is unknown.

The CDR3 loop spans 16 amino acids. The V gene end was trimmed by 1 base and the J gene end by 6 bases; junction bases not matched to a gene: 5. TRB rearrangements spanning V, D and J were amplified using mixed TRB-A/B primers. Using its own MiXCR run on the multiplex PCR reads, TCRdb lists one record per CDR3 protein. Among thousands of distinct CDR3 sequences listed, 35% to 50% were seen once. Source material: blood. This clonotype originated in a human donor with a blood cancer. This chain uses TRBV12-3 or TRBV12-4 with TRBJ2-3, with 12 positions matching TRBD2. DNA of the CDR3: TGTGCCAGCAGTTTAGTACTAGCGGGGGGTGCGGATACGCAGTATTTT. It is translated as CASSLVLAGGADTQYF.